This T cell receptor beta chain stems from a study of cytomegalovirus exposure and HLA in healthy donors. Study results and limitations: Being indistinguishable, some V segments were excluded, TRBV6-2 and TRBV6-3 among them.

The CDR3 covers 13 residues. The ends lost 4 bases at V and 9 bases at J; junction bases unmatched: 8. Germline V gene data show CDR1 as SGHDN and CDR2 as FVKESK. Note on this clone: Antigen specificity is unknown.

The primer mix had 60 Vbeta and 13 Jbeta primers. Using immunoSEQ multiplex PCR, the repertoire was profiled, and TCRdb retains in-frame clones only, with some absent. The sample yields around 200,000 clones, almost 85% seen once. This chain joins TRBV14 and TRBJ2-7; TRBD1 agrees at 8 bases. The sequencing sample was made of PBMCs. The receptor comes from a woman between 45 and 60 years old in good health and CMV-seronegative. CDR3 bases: TGTGCCAGCAGCCCCCCACCAGGGGGCAGGCAGTACTTC. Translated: CASSPPPGGRQYF. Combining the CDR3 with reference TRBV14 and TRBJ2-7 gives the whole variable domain EAGVTQFPSHSVIEKGQTVTLRCDPISGHDNLYWYRRVMGKEIKFLLHFVKESKQDESGMPNNRFLAERTGGTYSTLKVQPAELEDSGVYFCASSPPPGGRQYFGPGTRLTVT.